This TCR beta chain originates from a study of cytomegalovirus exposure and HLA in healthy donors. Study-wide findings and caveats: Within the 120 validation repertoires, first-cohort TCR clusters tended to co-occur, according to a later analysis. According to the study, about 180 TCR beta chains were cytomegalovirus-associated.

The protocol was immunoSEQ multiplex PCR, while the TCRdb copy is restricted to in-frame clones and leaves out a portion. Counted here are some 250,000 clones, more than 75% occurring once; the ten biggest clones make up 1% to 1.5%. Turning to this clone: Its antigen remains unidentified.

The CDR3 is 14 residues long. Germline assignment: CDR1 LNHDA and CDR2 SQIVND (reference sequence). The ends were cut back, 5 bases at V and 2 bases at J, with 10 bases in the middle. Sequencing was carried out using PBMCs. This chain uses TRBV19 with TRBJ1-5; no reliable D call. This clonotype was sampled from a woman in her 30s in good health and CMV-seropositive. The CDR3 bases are TGTGCCAGTAGTGCGGGTTACGGCAATCAGCCCCAGCATTTT. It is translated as CASSAGYGNQPQHF.